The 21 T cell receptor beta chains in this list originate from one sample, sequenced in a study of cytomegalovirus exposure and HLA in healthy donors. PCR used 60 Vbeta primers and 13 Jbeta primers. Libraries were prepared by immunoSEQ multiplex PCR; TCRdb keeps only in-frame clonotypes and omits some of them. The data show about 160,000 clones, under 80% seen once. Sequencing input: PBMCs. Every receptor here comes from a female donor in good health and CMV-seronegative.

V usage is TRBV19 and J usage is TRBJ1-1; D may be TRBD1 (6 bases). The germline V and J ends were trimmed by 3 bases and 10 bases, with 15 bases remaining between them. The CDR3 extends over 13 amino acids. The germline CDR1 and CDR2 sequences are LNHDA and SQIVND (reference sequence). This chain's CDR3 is CASSIRGGEGAFF. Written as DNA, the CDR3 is TGTGCCAGTAGTATTCGGGGGGGCGAAGGAGCTTTCTTT.

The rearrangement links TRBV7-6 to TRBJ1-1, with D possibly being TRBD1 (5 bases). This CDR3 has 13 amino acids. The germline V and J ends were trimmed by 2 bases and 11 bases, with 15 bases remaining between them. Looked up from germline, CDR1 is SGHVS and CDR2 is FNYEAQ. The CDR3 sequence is CASSLIDSLGAFF. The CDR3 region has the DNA TGTGCCAGCAGCTTAATAGACAGCCTGGGGGCTTTCTTT.

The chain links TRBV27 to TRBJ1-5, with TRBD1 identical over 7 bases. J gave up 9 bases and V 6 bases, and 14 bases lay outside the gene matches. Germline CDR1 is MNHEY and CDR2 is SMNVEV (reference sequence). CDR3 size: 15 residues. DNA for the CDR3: TGTGCCAGCAGGTCCGGGACAGTGGATGAGGGGCCCCAGCATTTT. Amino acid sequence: CASRSGTVDEGPQHF.

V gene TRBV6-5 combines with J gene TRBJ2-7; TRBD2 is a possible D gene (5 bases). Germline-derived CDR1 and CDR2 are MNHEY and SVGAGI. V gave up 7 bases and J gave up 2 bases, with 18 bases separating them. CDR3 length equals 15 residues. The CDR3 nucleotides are TGTGCCAGCAACAGTATCGGGATGGGGACCTACGAGCAGTACTTC. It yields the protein CASNSIGMGTYEQYF.

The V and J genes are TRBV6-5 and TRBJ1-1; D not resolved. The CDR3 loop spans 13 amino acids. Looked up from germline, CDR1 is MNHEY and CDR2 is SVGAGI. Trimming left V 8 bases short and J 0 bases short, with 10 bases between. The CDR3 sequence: CASRLQVNTEAFF. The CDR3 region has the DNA TGTGCCAGCCGACTACAAGTGAACACTGAAGCTTTCTTT.

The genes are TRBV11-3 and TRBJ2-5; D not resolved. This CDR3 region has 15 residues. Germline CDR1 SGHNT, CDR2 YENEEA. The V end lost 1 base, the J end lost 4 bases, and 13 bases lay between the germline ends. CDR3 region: CASSLGAEPVETQYF. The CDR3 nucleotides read TGTGCCAGCAGCTTAGGGGCAGAGCCCGTAGAGACCCAGTACTTC.

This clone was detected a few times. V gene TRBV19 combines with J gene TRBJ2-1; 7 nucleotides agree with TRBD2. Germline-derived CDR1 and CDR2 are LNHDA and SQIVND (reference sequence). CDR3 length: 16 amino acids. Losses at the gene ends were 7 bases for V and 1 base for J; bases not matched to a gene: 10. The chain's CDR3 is CASMGGGSGSYNEQFF. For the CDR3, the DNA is TGTGCCAGTATGGGCGGGGGATCGGGGTCCTACAATGAGCAGTTCTTC.

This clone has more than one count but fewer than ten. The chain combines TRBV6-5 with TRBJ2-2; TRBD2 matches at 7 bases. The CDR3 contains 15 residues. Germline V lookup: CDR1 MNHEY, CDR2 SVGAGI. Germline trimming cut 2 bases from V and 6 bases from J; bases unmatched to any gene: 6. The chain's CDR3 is CASSYLGRRPGELFF. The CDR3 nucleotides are TGTGCCAGCAGTTACCTCGGGAGGCGGCCCGGGGAGCTGTTTTTT.

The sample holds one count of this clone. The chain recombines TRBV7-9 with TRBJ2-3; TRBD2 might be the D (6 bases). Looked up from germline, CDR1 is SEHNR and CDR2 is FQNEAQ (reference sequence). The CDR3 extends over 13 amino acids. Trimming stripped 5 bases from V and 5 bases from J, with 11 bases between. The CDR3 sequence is CASSRDLLDTQYF. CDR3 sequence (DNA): TGTGCCAGCAGCCGGGACTTACTAGATACGCAGTATTTT.

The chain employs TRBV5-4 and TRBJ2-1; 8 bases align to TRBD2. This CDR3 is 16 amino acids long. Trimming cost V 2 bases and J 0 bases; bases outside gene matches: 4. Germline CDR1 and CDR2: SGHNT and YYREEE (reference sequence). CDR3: CASSFNGGDSYNEQFF. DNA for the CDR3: TGTGCCAGCAGCTTTAACGGGGGGGACTCCTACAATGAGCAGTTCTTC.

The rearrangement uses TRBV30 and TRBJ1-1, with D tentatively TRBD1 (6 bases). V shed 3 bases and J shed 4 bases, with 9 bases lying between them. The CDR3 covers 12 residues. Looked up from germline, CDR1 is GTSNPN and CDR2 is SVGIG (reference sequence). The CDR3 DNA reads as TGTGCCTGGAGAAGGGGGTTCACTGAAGCTTTCTTT. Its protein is CAWRRGFTEAFF.

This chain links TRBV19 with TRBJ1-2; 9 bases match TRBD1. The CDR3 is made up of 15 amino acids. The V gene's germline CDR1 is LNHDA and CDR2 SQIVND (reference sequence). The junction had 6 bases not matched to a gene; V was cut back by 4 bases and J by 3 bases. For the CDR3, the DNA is TGTGCCAGTAGTAGAACAGGGGGCTATGACTATGGCTACACCTTC. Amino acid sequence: CASSRTGGYDYGYTF. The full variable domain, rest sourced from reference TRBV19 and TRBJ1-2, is DGGITQSPKYLFRKEGQNVTLSCEQNLNHDAMYWYRQDPGQGLRLIYYSQIVNDFQKGDIAEGYSVSREKKESFPLTVTSAQKNPTAFYLCASSRTGGYDYGYTFGSGTRLTVV.

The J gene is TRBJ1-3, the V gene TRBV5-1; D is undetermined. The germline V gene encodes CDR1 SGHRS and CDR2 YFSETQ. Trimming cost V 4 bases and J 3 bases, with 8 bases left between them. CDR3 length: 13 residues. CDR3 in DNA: TGCGCCAGCAGCCTGGGGAGTGGAAACACCATATATTTT. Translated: CASSLGSGNTIYF.

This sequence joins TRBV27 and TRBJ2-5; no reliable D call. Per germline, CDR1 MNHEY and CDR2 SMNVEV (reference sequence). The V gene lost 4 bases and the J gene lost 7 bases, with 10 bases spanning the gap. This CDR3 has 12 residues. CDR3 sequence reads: CASSSVSGTQYF. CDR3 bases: TGTGCCAGCAGTTCCGTCTCCGGGACCCAGTACTTC.

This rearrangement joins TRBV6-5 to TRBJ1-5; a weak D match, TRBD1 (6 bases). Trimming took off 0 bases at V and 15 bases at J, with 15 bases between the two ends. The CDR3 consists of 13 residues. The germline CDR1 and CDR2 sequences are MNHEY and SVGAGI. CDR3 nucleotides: TGTGCCAGCAGTTACTCCCCACAGGGCGGGAGGCATTTT. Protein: CASSYSPQGGRHF.

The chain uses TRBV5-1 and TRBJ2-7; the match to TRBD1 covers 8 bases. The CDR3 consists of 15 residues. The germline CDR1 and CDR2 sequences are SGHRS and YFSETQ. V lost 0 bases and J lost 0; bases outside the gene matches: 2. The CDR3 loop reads CASSLGTGNSYEQYF. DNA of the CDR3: TGCGCCAGCAGCTTGGGGACAGGGAACTCCTACGAGCAGTACTTC.

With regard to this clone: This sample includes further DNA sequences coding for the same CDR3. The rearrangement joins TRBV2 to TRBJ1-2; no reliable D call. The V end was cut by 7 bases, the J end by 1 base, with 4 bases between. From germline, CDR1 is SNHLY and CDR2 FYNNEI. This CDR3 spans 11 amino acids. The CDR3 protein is CASTVNYGYTF. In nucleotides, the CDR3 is TGTGCCAGCACAGTTAACTATGGCTACACCTTC.

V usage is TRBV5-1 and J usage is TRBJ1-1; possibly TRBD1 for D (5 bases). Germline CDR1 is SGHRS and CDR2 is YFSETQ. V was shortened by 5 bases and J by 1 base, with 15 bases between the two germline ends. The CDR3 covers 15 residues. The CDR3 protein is CASRDVRGPNTEAFF. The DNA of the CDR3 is TGCGCCAGCAGGGACGTGCGGGGCCCGAACACTGAAGCTTTCTTT.

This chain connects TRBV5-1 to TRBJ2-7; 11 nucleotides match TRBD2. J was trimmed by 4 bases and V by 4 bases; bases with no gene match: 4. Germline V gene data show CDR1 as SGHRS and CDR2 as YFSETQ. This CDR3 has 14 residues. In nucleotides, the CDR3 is TGCGCCAGCAGCAAGACTAGCGGGATGTACGAGCAGTACTTC. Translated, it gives CASSKTSGMYEQYF.

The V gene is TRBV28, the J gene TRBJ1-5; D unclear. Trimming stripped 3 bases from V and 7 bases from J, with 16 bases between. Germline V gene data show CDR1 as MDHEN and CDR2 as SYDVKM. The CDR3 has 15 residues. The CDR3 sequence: CASSLSSWGGQPQHF. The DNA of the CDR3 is TGTGCCAGCAGTTTGTCATCTTGGGGAGGGCAGCCCCAGCATTTT.

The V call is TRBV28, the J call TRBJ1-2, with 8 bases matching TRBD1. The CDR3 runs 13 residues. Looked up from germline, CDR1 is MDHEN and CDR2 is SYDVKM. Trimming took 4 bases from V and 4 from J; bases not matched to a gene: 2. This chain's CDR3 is CASSSTGGYGYTF. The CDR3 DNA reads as TGTGCCAGCAGTTCTACAGGGGGCTATGGCTACACCTTC.